The T cell receptor (beta chain) described here comes from a study of graft-versus-host responses after intestinal transplantation. Graft tissue was processed to release intraepithelial and lamina propria lymphocytes. CDR3 length: 15 amino acids. The germline V gene encodes CDR1 SQVTM and CDR2 ANQGSEA. The V and J ends lost 0 bases and 6 bases respectively, with 14 bases between them. Clones were read by immunoSEQ multiplex PCR, and TCRdb kept only the in-frame ones, dropping some. The sample includes about 63,000 clones, around 86% seen only once; the top ten take 1.5% to 2%. A note on this clone: Its target is not known.

Study observations and caveats: Those patients showing graft-donor T cell macrochimerism displayed high graft-versus-host to host-versus-graft clonal ratios in allografts. GvH clones turned up in recipient marrow; some had shown up first in ileum or blood.

The V call is TRBV29-1, the J call TRBJ1-4; no clear D gene. The clonotype originates from a human patient who received an intestinal transplant, so some T cells may come from the graft donor. Sequenced here: ileum tissue, sampled about 350 days after transplant. The CDR3 DNA is TGCAGCGTTGAAGATCCTATGGGATCGGATGAAAAACTGTTTTTT. It encodes CSVEDPMGSDEKLFF.